These 21 T cell receptor beta chains came from one sample sequenced in a study of blood T cells in healthy people across ages. Combining a sample-barcoded 5' primer with a J-beta primer mix, a second PCR ran for roughly 7 to 12 cycles. TCRdb reanalysed the 5' RACE reads using MiXCR and keeps one entry per CDR3 protein. This sample has over 700,000 distinct CDR3 sequences; around 25% occur once, and the top ten carry 9.4%. Separately, the same data were catalogued under a study of T cells of mothers and their children.

Sequenced input: blood. The receptors here all came from a boy between 5 and 17 years old in good health.

The V gene is TRBV11-2, the J gene TRBJ2-1; possibly TRBD2 for D (5 bases). This CDR3 spans 18 amino acids. V was pared by 3 bases and J by 0 bases, with 18 bases between. CDR1 SGHAT and CDR2 FQNNGV come from the germline V gene. CDR3 protein: CASSFWRAESSSYNEQFF. The CDR3 region has the DNA TGTGCCAGCAGCTTTTGGAGAGCGGAAAGCAGCTCCTACAATGAGCAGTTCTTC.

The chain is built from TRBV6-6 and TRBJ1-1, with no clear D. In germline, CDR1 is MNHNY, CDR2 SVGAGI (reference sequence). The length of the CDR3 is 14 residues. V gave up 0 bases and J gave up 3 bases, with 8 bases separating them. The CDR3 here is CASSYSYRDTEAFF. The DNA for the CDR3 is TGTGCCAGCAGTTACTCGTATAGGGACACTGAAGCTTTCTTT.

This clonotype was counted a few times. This chain links TRBV5-6 with TRBJ2-5, with TRBD2 as a possible D gene (5 bases). Per germline, CDR1 SGHDT and CDR2 YYEEEE. The CDR3 has 13 amino acids. Trimming took 0 bases from V and 9 from J, leaving 12 bases between them. CDR3 DNA sequence: TGTGCCAGCAGCTTGGAAGGAGGTAGGCCCCAGTACTTC. Translated, it gives CASSLEGGRPQYF.

This rearrangement joins TRBV7-2 to TRBJ2-5, with TRBD2 matching over 10 bases. Germline lookup yields CDR1 SGHTA and CDR2 FQGNSA. The V and J ends lost 5 bases and 4 bases, in that order; junction bases with no gene match: 7. This CDR3 has 15 residues. CDR3 sequence reads: CASSGSGGAGETQYF. The CDR3 DNA reads TGTGCCAGCAGCGGAAGCGGGGGGGCCGGAGAGACCCAGTACTTC.

The J gene is TRBJ2-5, the V gene TRBV2; D is uncertain. The DNA end favors TRBJ2-7, so the J call may be wrong. Germline-derived CDR1 and CDR2 are SNHLY and FYNNEI. This CDR3 has 16 amino acids. Here the CDR3 DNA reads TGTGCCAGCAGTGAAGCGGTAGGGTGGAGCTCCTACGAGCAGTACTTC. As protein: CASSEAVGWSSYEQYF.

This clonotype has a handful of counts. The rearrangement links TRBV29-1 to TRBJ2-6; D gene ambiguous. The CDR3 runs 13 residues. Trimming removed 4 bases from V and 1 base from J, with 5 bases in between. CDR1 SQVTM and CDR2 ANQGSEA come from the germline V gene. The CDR3 sequence: CSVVQSGANVLTF. The CDR3 nucleotides read TGCAGCGTTGTACAGTCTGGGGCCAACGTCCTGACTTTC. The full variable domain, its missing parts supplied by reference TRBV29-1 and TRBJ2-6, is SAVISQKPSRDICQRGTSLTIQCQVDSQVTMMFWYRQQPGQSLTLIATANQGSEATYESGFVIDKFPISRPNLTFSTLTVSNMSPEDSSIYLCSVVQSGANVLTFGAGSRLTVL.

The V and J genes are TRBV24-1 and TRBJ2-1, with TRBD2 matching 9 bases. The V and J ends lost 3 bases and 8 bases, in that order; junction bases with no gene match: 10. The V gene's germline CDR1 is KGHDR and CDR2 SFDVKD. This CDR3 region has 16 residues. CDR3 sequence reads: CATSDNTGTSIDEQFF. In nucleotides, the CDR3 is TGTGCCACCAGTGATAACACCGGGACTAGCATCGATGAGCAGTTCTTC.

The chain is built from TRBV14 and TRBJ2-7, with D perhaps matching TRBD1 (6 bases). The CDR3 is made up of 12 amino acids. Germline lookup yields CDR1 SGHDN and CDR2 FVKESK. The V end lost 8 bases, the J end lost 3 bases, and 11 bases lay between the germline ends. The CDR3 bases are TGTGCCAGCGGGGGCGGGCTCTACGAGCAGTACTTC. It yields the protein CASGGGLYEQYF.

This clonotype was seen a handful of times. This sequence joins TRBV15 and TRBJ2-5, with TRBD2 identical over 11 bases. The CDR3 is 19 amino acids. The V gene's germline CDR1 is LNHNV and CDR2 YYDKDF (reference sequence). The ends lost 0 bases at V and 2 bases at J; junction bases unmatched: 11. The CDR3 DNA reads TGTGCCACCAGCAGAGATCAGCCTTCGGGACTAGCGGAACAAGAGACCCAGTACTTC. Translation: CATSRDQPSGLAEQETQYF.

This chain links TRBV20-1 with TRBJ1-2, with a tentative D call TRBD1 (5 bases). This CDR3 has 12 residues. The germline V gene has CDR1 DFQATT and CDR2 SNEGSKA (reference sequence). V was shortened by 5 bases and J by 4 bases, with 11 bases between the two germline ends. CDR3 sequence: CSAPDGAYGYTF. CDR3 sequence (DNA): TGCAGTGCTCCAGACGGGGCCTATGGCTACACCTTC.

This clonotype turned up a few times. The J gene is TRBJ2-4, the V gene TRBV28; 9 bases fit TRBD1. Trimming at V came to 2 bases and at J to 5 bases, leaving 13 bases not matched to a gene. The germline V gene has CDR1 MDHEN and CDR2 SYDVKM. The CDR3 loop spans 18 amino acids. CDR3 sequence reads: CASSLLRGQGRSENIQYF. The CDR3 nucleotides read TGTGCCAGCAGTTTACTGCGAGGACAGGGGAGATCGGAAAACATTCAGTACTTC.

This clonotype came up a few times. In nucleotides, the CDR3 is TGTGCCAGCAGCTTAGCCAGACAGGGGGAGATTAGCTCCTACAATGAGCAGTTCTTC. As protein: CASSLARQGEISSYNEQFF. This sequence joins TRBV11-1 and TRBJ2-1; 9 bases fit TRBD1. Per germline, CDR1 SGHAT and CDR2 FQDESV (reference sequence). With V trimmed by 0 bases and J by 0 bases, 9 bases remained unmatched. This CDR3 has 19 residues.

This clonotype was seen a few times. The J gene is TRBJ2-7, the V gene TRBV29-1, with D perhaps TRBD2 (5 bases). CDR1 is SQVTM, CDR2 ANQGSEA, per germline. V gave up 4 bases and J gave up 2 bases, with 18 bases separating them. CDR3 length equals 15 residues. CDR3 in DNA: TGCAGCGTTGTCCCGACTTCACTCGGGGCCTACGAGCAGTACTTC. Translation gives CSVVPTSLGAYEQYF.

This clonotype was detected a few times. The CDR3 region has the DNA TGTGCCAGCAGCTACGGACTAGCGGCCTCCTACAATGAGCAGTTCTTC. It specifies CASSYGLAASYNEQFF. The chain has TRBV7-9 and TRBJ2-1, with TRBD2 matching over 10 bases. This CDR3 is 16 amino acids long. The J segment lost 0 bases and the V segment lost 4 bases, leaving 3 bases of the junction unmatched. Germline CDR1 is SEHNR and CDR2 is FQNEAQ (reference sequence). The full variable domain, completed using reference TRBV7-9 and TRBJ2-1, is DTGVSQNPRHKITKRGQNVTFRCDPISEHNRLYWYRQTLGQGPEFLTYFQNEAQLEKSRLLSDRFSAERPKGSFSTLEIQRTEQGDSAMYLCASSYGLAASYNEQFFGPGTRLTVL.

The chain couples TRBV5-5 to TRBJ1-3; TRBD1 might be the D (6 bases). Germline V gene sequence: CDR1 SGHKS, CDR2 YYEKEE (reference sequence). The CDR3 runs 15 residues. The ends were cut back, 4 bases at V and 4 bases at J, with 15 bases in the middle. The chain's CDR3 is CASSKGHSGGNTIYF. The CDR3 DNA follows: TGTGCCAGCAGCAAGGGACACTCGGGGGGAAACACCATATATTTT.

This clonotype was recorded a few times. The chain links TRBV29-1 to TRBJ1-2, with D maybe TRBD1 (5 bases). The ends were cut back, 1 base at V and 3 bases at J, with 6 bases in the middle. The CDR3 loop spans 12 amino acids. The V gene's germline CDR1 is SQVTM and CDR2 ANQGSEA. The chain's CDR3 is CSVEGQYYGYTF. The CDR3 DNA follows: TGCAGCGTTGAAGGACAGTACTATGGCTACACCTTC.

This clonotype turned up a few times. The genes are TRBV28 and TRBJ2-7, with 11 bases fitting TRBD2. This CDR3 region has 15 residues. The germline gives CDR1 MDHEN, CDR2 SYDVKM. V trimming: 4 bases; J trimming: 2 bases; junction bases outside the gene matches: 4. The CDR3, as DNA: TGTGCCAGCAGTTCGACTAGCGGGACTACCTACGAGCAGTACTTC. It codes for CASSSTSGTTYEQYF.

The V and J genes are TRBV20-1 and TRBJ2-5, with a possible D match to TRBD2 (6 bases). The V and J ends lost 6 bases and 1 base respectively, with 12 bases between them. This CDR3 has 13 amino acids. Germline V lookup: CDR1 DFQATT, CDR2 SNEGSKA (reference sequence). CDR3 amino acids: CSARREAQETQYF. CDR3 coding DNA: TGCAGTGCCCGAAGGGAGGCCCAAGAGACCCAGTACTTC.

The V call is TRBV12-5, the J call TRBJ2-5, with D possibly TRBD1 on 6 matching bases. The CDR3 sequence is 13 residues long. The V end was cut by 5 bases, the J end by 4 bases, with 11 bases between. Germline lookup yields CDR1 LGHNT and CDR2 FRNRAP. The CDR3 DNA sequence: TGTGCTAGTGGTGGGACAATAGGAGAGACCCAGTACTTC. It specifies CASGGTIGETQYF.

This clonotype has a single count. One end of the junction does not line up with germline, which may come from a read error. This chain joins TRBV20-1 and TRBJ1-2; perhaps TRBD1 as D (5 bases). Germline V lookup: CDR1 DFQATT, CDR2 SNEGSKA (reference sequence). CDR3 length: 13 amino acids. CDR3 nucleotides: TGCAGTGCTAAGGGGCCTGTTAACGATGGCTACACCTTC. As protein: CSAKGPVNDGYTF.

The chain is built from TRBV24-1 and TRBJ2-7; D possibly matches TRBD1 or TRBD2 (6 bases each). The germline V and J ends were trimmed by 9 bases and 2 bases, with 19 bases remaining between them. The germline CDR1 and CDR2 sequences are KGHDR and SFDVKD. The CDR3 covers 15 residues. CDR3: CATGGVTGDPYEQYF. CDR3 sequence (DNA): TGTGCCACCGGAGGGGTGACAGGCGATCCCTACGAGCAGTACTTC.